This TCR beta chain stems from a study of blood T cell repertoires in COVID-19. Study overall: Samples came from the United States, Italy and Spain, spanning acute and convalescent COVID-19. The cDNA or gDNA used as material had been derived from T cells, B-cell-depleted T cells, or PBMCs.

The repertoire was sequenced with immunoSEQ multiplex PCR; TCRdb's copy has only in-frame clones and lacks some. The data contain some 140,000 clones, around 73% of them singletons. Material: peripheral blood. The clonotype originates from a man in his 60s who had recovered from COVID-19.

CDR3 in amino acids: CASLQPGGSNQPQHF. The CDR3, as DNA: TGTGCCAGCCTACAACCAGGGGGAAGCAATCAGCCCCAGCATTTT. The genes are TRBV28 and TRBJ1-5; TRBD1 matches 7 bases. The V and J ends lost 8 bases and 1 base, in that order; junction bases with no gene match: 8. The CDR3 spans 15 residues. The germline CDR1 and CDR2 sequences are MDHEN and SYDVKM.